This entry concerns a single T cell receptor (beta chain). What it binds is not known. Germline-derived CDR1 and CDR2 are SGHDT and YYEEEE. The CDR3 covers 15 residues. Deletions cut 5 bases from V and 8 bases from J, with 17 bases between. The data derive from a study of T cell responses to AZD1222 COVID-19 vaccine. Sequenced by immunoSEQ multiplex PCR; TCRdb stores in-frame clones only, minus some. The sample lists 130,000 to 150,000 clones, 88% seen once, with less than 15% in the top ten. Findings and limits, study-wide: With two AZD1222 doses given, Spike-specific TCR breadth and depth both rose. Seropositive AZD1222 recipients at baseline numbered only five or six. Nearly half of unique spike-specific TCRs reportedly avoided B.1.351 and B.1.1.7 mutated regions.

This sequence joins TRBV5-6 and TRBJ1-6, with D perhaps matching TRBD1 (6 bases). The material was peripheral blood, obtained on day 0 of AZD1222 vaccination. This receptor was obtained from an adult in good health. As DNA, the CDR3 is TGTGCCAGCAGATCTATCCAGGGGAACGATTCACCCCTCCACTTT. Translation gives CASRSIQGNDSPLHF. Using reference TRBV5-6 and TRBJ1-6 for the parts outside the CDR3, the full variable domain is DAGVTQSPTHLIKTRGQQVTLRCSPKSGHDTVSWYQQALGQGPQFIFQYYEEEERQRGNFPDRFSGHQFPNYSSELNVNALLLGDSALYLCASRSIQGNDSPLHFGNGTRLTVT.